What follows are 9 T cell receptor beta chains derived from one specimen sequenced in a study of T cell changes during pregnancy in multiple sclerosis. TCRdb's table, derived via immunoSEQ multiplex PCR, lists solely in-frame clones and lacks some. The sample holds some 52,000 clones, around 92% seen once. This material consisted of CD4+ T cells from peripheral blood mononuclear cells, taken in the third trimester of pregnancy. These receptors were obtained from a female donor with multiple sclerosis, enrolled in a pregnancy study.

This chain joins TRBV5-1 and TRBJ2-1, with D perhaps TRBD2 (6 bases). The length of the CDR3 is 16 residues. V was trimmed by 0 bases and J by 0 bases, leaving 10 bases between them. Germline V gene sequence: CDR1 SGHRS, CDR2 YFSETQ. The CDR3 bases are TGCGCCAGCAGCTTGGTAGCGGAGAGCTCCTACAATGAGCAGTTCTTC. It codes for CASSLVAESSYNEQFF.

This chain uses TRBV27 with TRBJ1-4; TRBD1 agrees at 7 bases. The length of the CDR3 is 17 residues. V was clipped by 5 bases and J by 5 bases; unmatched bases: 14. In germline, CDR1 is MNHEY, CDR2 SMNVEV (reference sequence). The CDR3 DNA reads TGTGCCAGCAGTCCCATAAGCTCGGGACAGCAGAATGAAAAACTGTTTTTT. Translated, it gives CASSPISSGQQNEKLFF.

The chain uses TRBV10-1 and TRBJ2-3; 10 bases map to TRBD2. The CDR3 covers 14 residues. Per the germline V gene, CDR1 is WNHNN and CDR2 is SYGVQD (reference sequence). V was pared by 6 bases and J by 4 bases, with 4 bases of the junction left unmatched. DNA for the CDR3: TGCGCCAGCAGAGCGGGAGGGCCGGCAGATACGCAGTATTTT. This gives the protein CASRAGGPADTQYF.

The V and J genes are TRBV5-1 and TRBJ1-5; 9 bases match TRBD1. Trimming at V came to 4 bases and at J to 4 bases, leaving 12 bases not matched to a gene. Germline values: CDR1 SGHRS, CDR2 YFSETQ. The CDR3 contains 17 residues. This CDR3 reads CASSQPERDRVNQPQHF. CDR3 bases: TGCGCCAGCAGCCAGCCAGAACGGGACAGGGTAAATCAGCCCCAGCATTTT.

This chain joins TRBV9 and TRBJ2-5, with D perhaps matching TRBD1 (5 bases). Germline V lookup: CDR1 SGDLS, CDR2 YYNGEE. The CDR3 runs to 15 residues. Trimming cost V 0 bases and J 4 bases, with 13 bases left between them. The CDR3 protein is CASSVGQGVRETQYF. For the CDR3, the DNA is TGTGCCAGCAGCGTAGGGCAGGGCGTTAGAGAGACCCAGTACTTC.

This rearrangement joins TRBV19 to TRBJ2-5; D gene uncertain. Germline lookup yields CDR1 LNHDA and CDR2 SQIVND (reference sequence). V was cut by 0 bases and J by 4 bases, with 12 bases left in between. This CDR3 comprises 15 residues. The CDR3 bases are TGTGCCAGTAGTATAGAGAAGCAATCAAGAGAGACCCAGTACTTC. Protein: CASSIEKQSRETQYF.

A single count supports this clone. The chain employs TRBV6-1 and TRBJ1-2; 7 bases align to TRBD1. The CDR3 runs 11 residues. V gave up 10 bases and J gave up 3 bases; unmatched junction bases: 2. Germline V lookup: CDR1 MNHNS, CDR2 SASEGT. The CDR3 nucleotides are TGTGCCAACAGGGGCGACTATGGCTACACCTTC. Residues: CANRGDYGYTF.

The chain recombines TRBV11-1 with TRBJ2-1, with TRBD1 identical over 10 bases. The CDR3 sequence is 12 residues long. Unmatched junction bases numbered 3, after V lost 1 base and J lost 15 bases. In germline, CDR1 is SGHAT, CDR2 FQDESV (reference sequence). CDR3 sequence (DNA): TGTGCCAGCAGCTTAGTAGGGGACAGGGGGTTCTTC. Amino acids: CASSLVGDRGFF.

The chain has TRBV7-9 and TRBJ1-1; D unresolved. CDR1 SEHNR and CDR2 FQNEAQ come from the germline V gene (reference sequence). The CDR3 consists of 14 residues. Trimming took 4 bases from V and 2 from J, leaving 11 bases between them. DNA of the CDR3: TGTGCCAGCAGCTCTCGGACTGGAAACACTGAAGCTTTCTTT. Translated, it gives CASSSRTGNTEAFF.